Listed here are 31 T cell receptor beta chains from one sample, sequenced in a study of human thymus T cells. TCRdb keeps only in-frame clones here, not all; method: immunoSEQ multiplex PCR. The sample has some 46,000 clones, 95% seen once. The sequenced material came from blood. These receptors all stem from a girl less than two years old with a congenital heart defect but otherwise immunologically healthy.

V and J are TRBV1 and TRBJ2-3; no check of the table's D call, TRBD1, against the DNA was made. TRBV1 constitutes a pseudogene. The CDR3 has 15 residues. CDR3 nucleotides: TGCACCAGCACCCGAGGACAGGGAGGCACAGATACGCAGTATTTT. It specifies CTSTRGQGGTDTQYF.

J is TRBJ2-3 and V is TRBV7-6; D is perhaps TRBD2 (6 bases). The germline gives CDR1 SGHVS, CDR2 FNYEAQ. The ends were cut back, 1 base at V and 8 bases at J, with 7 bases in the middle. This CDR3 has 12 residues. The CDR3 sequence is CASSLGGVTQYF. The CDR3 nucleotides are TGTGCCAGCAGCTTAGGGGGGGTTACGCAGTATTTT. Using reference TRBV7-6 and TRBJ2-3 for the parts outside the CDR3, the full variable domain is GAGVSQSPRYKVTKRGQDVALRCDPISGHVSLYWYRQALGQGPEFLTYFNYEAQQDKSGLPNDRFSAERPEGSISTLTIQRTEQRDSAMYRCASSLGGVTQYFGPGTRLTVL.

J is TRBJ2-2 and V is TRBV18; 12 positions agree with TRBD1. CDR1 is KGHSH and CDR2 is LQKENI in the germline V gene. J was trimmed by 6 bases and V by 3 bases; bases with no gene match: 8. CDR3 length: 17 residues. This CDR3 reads CASSPPGQGARAGELFF. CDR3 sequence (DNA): TGTGCCAGCTCACCCCCGGGACAGGGGGCACGCGCCGGGGAGCTGTTTTTT. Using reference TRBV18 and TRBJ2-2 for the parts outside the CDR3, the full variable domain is NAGVMQNPRHLVRRRGQEARLRCSPMKGHSHVYWYRQLPEEGLKFMVYLQKENIIDESGMPKERFSAEFPKEGPSILRIQQVVRGDSAAYFCASSPPGQGARAGELFFGEGSRLTVL.

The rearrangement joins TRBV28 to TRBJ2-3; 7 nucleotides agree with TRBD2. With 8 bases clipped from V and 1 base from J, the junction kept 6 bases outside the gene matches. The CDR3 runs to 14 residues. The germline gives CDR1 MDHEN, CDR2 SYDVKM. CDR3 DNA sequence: TGTGCCAGCTGTGATGGGGGGGGCACAGATACGCAGTATTTT. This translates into CASCDGGGTDTQYF. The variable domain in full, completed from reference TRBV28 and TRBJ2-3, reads DVKVTQSSRYLVKRTGEKVFLECVQDMDHENMFWYRQDPGLGLRLIYFSYDVKMKEKGDIPEGYSVSREKKERFSLILESASTNQTSMYLCASCDGGGTDTQYFGPGTRLTVL.

The CDR3 loop is CASSPLDNYGYTF. The CDR3 bases are TGTGCCAGCTCACCACTAGATAACTATGGCTACACCTTC. The chain carries TRBV18 and TRBJ1-2, with no clear D. Trimming removed 1 base from V and 1 base from J, with 4 bases in between. The CDR3 sequence is 13 residues long. Germline V gives CDR1 KGHSH, CDR2 LQKENI.

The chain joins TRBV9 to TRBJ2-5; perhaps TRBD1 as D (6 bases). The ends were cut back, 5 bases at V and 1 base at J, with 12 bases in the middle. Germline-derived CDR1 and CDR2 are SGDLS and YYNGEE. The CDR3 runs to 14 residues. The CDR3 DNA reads TGTGCCAGCAGTTTACAGGGCACCCAAGAGACCCAGTACTTC. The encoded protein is CASSLQGTQETQYF.

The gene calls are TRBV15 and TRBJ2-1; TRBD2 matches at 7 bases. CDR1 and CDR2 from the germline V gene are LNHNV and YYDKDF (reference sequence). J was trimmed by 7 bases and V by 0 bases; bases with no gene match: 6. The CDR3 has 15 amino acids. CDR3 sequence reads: CATSRDAGVRNEQFF. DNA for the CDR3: TGTGCCACCAGCAGAGATGCGGGAGTGCGGAATGAGCAGTTCTTC.

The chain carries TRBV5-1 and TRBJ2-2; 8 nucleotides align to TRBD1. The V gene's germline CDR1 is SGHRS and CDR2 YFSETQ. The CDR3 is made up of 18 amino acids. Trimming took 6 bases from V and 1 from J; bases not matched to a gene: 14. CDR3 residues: CASIPSWSGTGNTGELFF. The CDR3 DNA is TGCGCCAGCATTCCGTCCTGGTCCGGGACAGGGAACACCGGGGAGCTGTTTTTT.

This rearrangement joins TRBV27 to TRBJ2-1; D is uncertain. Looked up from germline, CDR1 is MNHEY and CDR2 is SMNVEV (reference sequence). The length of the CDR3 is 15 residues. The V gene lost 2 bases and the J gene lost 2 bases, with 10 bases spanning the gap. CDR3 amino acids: CASSLASATYNEQFF. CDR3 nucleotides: TGTGCCAGCAGTTTAGCGAGCGCCACCTACAATGAGCAGTTCTTC.

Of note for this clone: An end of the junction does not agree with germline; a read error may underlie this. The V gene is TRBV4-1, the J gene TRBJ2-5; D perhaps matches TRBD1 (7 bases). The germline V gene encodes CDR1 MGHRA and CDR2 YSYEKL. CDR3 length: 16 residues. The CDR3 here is CASSQGHRGGQEAQYF. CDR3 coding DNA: TGCGCCAGCAGCCAAGGTCACAGGGGAGGCCAAGAGGCCCAGTACTTC.

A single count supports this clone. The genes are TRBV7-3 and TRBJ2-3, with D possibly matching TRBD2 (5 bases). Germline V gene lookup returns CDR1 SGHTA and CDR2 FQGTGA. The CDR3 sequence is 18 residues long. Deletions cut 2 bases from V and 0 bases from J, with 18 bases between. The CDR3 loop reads CASSLPTRVSASTDTQYF. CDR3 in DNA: TGTGCCAGCAGCTTACCCACACGGGTTAGCGCAAGCACAGATACGCAGTATTTT.

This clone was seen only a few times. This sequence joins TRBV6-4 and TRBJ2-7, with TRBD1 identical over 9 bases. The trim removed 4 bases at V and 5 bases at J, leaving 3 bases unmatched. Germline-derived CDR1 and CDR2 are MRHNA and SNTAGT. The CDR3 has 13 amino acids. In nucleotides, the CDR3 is TGTGCCAGCAGTGGGGGGACAGGGCACGAGCAGTACTTC. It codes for CASSGGTGHEQYF.

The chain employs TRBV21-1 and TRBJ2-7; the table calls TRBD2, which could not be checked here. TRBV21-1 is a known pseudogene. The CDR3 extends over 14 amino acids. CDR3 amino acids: CASSPSGKRDEQYF. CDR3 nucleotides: TGTGCCAGCAGTCCTAGCGGGAAACGTGACGAGCAGTACTTC.

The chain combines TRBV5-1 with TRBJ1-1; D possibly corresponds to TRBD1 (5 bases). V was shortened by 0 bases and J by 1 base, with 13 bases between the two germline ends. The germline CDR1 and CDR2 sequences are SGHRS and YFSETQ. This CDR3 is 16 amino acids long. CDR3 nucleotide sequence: TGCGCCAGCAGCTTGGGTACTCTCCAGGGGAACACTGAAGCTTTCTTT. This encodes CASSLGTLQGNTEAFF.

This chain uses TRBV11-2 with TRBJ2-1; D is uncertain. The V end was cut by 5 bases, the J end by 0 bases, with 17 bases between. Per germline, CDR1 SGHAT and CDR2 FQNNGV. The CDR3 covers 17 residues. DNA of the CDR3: TGTGCCAGCAGCCCACTCTGGGGATTAAACTCCTACAATGAGCAGTTCTTC. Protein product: CASSPLWGLNSYNEQFF.

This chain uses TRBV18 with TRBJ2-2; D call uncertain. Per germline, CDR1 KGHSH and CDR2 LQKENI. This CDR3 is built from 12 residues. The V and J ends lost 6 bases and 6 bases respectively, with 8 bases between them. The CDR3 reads CASSPSAGELFF. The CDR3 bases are TGTGCCAGCTCCCCTTCGGCCGGGGAGCTGTTTTTT. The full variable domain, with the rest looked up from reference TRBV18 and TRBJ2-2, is NAGVMQNPRHLVRRRGQEARLRCSPMKGHSHVYWYRQLPEEGLKFMVYLQKENIIDESGMPKERFSAEFPKEGPSILRIQQVVRGDSAAYFCASSPSAGELFFGEGSRLTVL.

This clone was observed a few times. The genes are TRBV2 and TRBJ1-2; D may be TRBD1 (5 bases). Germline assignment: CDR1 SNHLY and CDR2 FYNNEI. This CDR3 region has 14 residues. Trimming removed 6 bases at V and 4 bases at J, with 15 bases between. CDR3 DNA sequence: TGTGCCAGCAGGGATAGAACAGGAGTCTATGGCTACACCTTC. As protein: CASRDRTGVYGYTF. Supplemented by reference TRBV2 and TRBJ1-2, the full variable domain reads EPEVTQTPSHQVTQMGQEVILRCVPISNHLYFYWYRQILGQKVEFLVSFYNNEISEKSEIFDDQFSVERPDGSNFTLKIRSTKLEDSAMYFCASRDRTGVYGYTFGSGTRLTVV.

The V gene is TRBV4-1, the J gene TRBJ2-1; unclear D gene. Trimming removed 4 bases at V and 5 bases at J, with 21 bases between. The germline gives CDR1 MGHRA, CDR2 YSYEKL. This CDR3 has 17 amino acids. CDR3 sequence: CASSRTAVGRWNNEQFF. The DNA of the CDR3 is TGCGCCAGCAGCCGGACGGCGGTCGGAAGATGGAACAATGAGCAGTTCTTC.

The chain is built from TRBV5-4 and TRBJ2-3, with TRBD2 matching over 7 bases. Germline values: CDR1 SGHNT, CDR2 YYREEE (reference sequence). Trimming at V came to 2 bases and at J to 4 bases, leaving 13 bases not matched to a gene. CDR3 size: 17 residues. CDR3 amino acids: CASSFPGSPREADTQYF. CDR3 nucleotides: TGTGCCAGCAGCTTTCCTGGGTCGCCCCGGGAGGCAGATACGCAGTATTTT.

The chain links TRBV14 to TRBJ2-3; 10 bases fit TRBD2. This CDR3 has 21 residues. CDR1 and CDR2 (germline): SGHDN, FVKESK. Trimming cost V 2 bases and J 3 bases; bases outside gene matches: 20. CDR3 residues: CASSQNHALAGIGKRTDTQYF. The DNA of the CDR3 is TGTGCCAGCAGCCAAAACCATGCACTAGCGGGAATTGGAAAACGGACAGATACGCAGTATTTT. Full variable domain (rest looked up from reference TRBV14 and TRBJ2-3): EAGVTQFPSHSVIEKGQTVTLRCDPISGHDNLYWYRRVMGKEIKFLLHFVKESKQDESGMPNNRFLAERTGGTYSTLKVQPAELEDSGVYFCASSQNHALAGIGKRTDTQYFGPGTRLTVL.

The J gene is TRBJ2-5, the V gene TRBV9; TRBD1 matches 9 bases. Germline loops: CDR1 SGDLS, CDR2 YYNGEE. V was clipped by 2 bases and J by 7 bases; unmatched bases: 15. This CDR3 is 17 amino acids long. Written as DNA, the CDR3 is TGTGCCAGCAGCGTCCGTGACAGGGGGGCCCAGTTAGGGACCCAGTACTTC. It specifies CASSVRDRGAQLGTQYF. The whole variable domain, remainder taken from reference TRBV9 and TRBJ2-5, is DSGVTQTPKHLITATGQRVTLRCSPRSGDLSVYWYQQSLDQGLQFLIQYYNGEERAKGNILERFSAQQFPDLHSELNLSSLELGDSALYFCASSVRDRGAQLGTQYFGPGTRLLVL.

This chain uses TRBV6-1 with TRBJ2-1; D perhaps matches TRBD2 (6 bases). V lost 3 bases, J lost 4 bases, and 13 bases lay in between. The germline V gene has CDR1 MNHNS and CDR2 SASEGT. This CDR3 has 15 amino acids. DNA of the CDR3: TGTGCCAGCAGTGACGGAGGGGTTATGTACAATGAGCAGTTCTTC. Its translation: CASSDGGVMYNEQFF.

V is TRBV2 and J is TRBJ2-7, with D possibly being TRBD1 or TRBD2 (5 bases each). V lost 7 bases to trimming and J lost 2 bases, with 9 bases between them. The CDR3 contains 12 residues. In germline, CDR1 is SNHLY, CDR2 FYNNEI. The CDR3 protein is CASKGPPYEQYF. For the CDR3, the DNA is TGTGCCAGCAAGGGACCCCCCTACGAGCAGTACTTC.

CDR3 loop: CASSVSLGFNYGYTF. In DNA, the CDR3 is TGTGCCAGCAGCGTAAGTCTGGGCTTCAACTATGGCTACACCTTC. This chain joins TRBV9 and TRBJ1-2, with unresolved D. CDR3 length: 15 amino acids. The V gene lost 1 base and the J gene lost 2 bases, with 12 bases spanning the gap. From germline, CDR1 is SGDLS and CDR2 YYNGEE.

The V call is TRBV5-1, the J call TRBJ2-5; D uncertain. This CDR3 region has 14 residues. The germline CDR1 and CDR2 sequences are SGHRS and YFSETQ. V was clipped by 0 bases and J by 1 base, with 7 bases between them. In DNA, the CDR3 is TGCGCCAGCAGCTTGGGGGGATTCCAAGAGACCCAGTACTTC. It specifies CASSLGGFQETQYF.

The CDR3 nucleotides read TGTGCCAGCAGCCCCCGCTATACCCGCACCGGGGAGCTGTTTTTT. Residues: CASSPRYTRTGELFF. The chain uses TRBV28 and TRBJ2-2; no reliable D call. CDR3 length: 15 amino acids. The germline gives CDR1 MDHEN, CDR2 SYDVKM. Deletions cut 6 bases from V and 4 bases from J, with 15 bases between. The entire variable domain, with the rest obtained from reference TRBV28 and TRBJ2-2, is as follows: DVKVTQSSRYLVKRTGEKVFLECVQDMDHENMFWYRQDPGLGLRLIYFSYDVKMKEKGDIPEGYSVSREKKERFSLILESASTNQTSMYLCASSPRYTRTGELFFGEGSRLTVL.

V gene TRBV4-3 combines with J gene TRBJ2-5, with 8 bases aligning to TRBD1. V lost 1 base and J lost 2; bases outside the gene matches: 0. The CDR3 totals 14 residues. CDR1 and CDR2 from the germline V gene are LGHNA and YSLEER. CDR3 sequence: CASSQGTGQETQYF. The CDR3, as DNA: TGCGCCAGCAGCCAAGGGACAGGGCAAGAGACCCAGTACTTC.

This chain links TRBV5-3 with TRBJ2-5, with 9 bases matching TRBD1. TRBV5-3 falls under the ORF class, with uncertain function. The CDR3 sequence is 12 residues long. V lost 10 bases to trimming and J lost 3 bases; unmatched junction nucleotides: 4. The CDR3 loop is CAGQGPEETQYF. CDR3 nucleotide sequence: TGTGCCGGACAGGGGCCCGAAGAGACCCAGTACTTC.

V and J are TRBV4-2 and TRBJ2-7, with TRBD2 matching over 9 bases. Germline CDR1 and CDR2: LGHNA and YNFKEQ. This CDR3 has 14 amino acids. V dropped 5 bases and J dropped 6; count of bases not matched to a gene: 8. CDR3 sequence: CASSALAGSPEQYF. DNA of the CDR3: TGTGCCAGCAGCGCCCTAGCGGGAAGTCCCGAGCAGTACTTC.

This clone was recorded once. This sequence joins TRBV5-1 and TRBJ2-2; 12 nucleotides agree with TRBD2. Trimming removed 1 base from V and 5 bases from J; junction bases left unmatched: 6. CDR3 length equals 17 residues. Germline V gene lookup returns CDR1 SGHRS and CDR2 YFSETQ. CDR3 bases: TGCGCCAGCAGCTTGTCCACTAGCGGGAGGAGAACCGGGGAGCTGTTTTTT. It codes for CASSLSTSGRRTGELFF.

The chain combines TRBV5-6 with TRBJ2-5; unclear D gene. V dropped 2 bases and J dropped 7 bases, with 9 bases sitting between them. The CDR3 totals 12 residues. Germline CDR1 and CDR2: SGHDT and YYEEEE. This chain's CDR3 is CASSLTRTTQYF. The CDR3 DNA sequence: TGTGCCAGCAGCTTAACCAGGACGACCCAGTACTTC.